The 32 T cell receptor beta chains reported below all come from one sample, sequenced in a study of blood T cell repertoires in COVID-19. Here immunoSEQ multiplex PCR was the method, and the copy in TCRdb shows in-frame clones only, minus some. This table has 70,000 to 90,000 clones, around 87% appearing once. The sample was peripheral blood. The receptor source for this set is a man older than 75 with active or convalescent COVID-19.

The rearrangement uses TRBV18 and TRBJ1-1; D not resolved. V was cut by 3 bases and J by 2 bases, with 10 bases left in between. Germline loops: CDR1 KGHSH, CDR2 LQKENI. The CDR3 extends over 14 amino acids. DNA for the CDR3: TGTGCCAGCTCACCGCAAGCGGCCAACACTGAAGCTTTCTTT. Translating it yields CASSPQAANTEAFF.

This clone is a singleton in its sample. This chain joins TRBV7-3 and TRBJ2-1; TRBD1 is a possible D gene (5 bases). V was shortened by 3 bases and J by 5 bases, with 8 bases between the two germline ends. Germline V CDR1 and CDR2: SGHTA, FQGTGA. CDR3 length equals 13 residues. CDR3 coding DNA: TGTGCCAGCAGCTTCACAGGAGACAATGAGCAGTTCTTC. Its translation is CASSFTGDNEQFF. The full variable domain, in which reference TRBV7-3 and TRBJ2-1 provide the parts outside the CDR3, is GAGVSQTPSNKVTEKGKYVELRCDPISGHTALYWYRQSLGQGPEFLIYFQGTGAADDSGLPNDRFFAVRPEGSVSTLKIQRTERGDSAVYLCASSFTGDNEQFFGPGTRLTVL.

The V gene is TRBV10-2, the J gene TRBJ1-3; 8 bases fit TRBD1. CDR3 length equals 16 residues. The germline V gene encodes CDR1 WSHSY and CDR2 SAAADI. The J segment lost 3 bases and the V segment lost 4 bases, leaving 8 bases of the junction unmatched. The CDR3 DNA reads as TGCGCCAGCAGTGCCCTTCGGACAGGGAGTGGAAACACCATATATTTT. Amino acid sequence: CASSALRTGSGNTIYF.

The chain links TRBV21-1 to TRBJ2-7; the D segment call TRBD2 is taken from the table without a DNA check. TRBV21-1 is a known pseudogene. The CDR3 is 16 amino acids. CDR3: CASSKARELSSYEQYV. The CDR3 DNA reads TGTGCCAGCAGCAAAGCGAGGGAACTGTCCTCCTACGAGCAGTACGTC.

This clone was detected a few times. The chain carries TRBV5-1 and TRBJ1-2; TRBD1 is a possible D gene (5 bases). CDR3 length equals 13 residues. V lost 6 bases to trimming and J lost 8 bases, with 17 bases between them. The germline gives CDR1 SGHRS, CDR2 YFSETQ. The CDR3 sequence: CASIITGVRGYTF. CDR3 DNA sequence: TGCGCCAGCATTATTACAGGTGTGAGGGGCTACACCTTC.

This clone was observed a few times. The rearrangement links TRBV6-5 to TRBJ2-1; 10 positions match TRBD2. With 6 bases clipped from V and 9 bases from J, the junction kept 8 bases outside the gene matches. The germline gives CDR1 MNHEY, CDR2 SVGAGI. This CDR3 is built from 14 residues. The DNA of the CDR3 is TGTGCCAGCAGCAGGACTAGCGGTCAATTTGAGCAGTTCTTC. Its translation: CASSRTSGQFEQFF.

The CDR3 region is CASSLAGASRELFF. CDR3 in DNA: TGTGCCAGCAGCTTAGCAGGGGCCTCGAGGGAGCTGTTTTTT. V and J are TRBV11-2 and TRBJ2-2; D is possibly TRBD1 (6 bases). V lost 1 base and J lost 9, with 12 bases in between. Germline lookup yields CDR1 SGHAT and CDR2 FQNNGV. CDR3 length equals 14 residues.

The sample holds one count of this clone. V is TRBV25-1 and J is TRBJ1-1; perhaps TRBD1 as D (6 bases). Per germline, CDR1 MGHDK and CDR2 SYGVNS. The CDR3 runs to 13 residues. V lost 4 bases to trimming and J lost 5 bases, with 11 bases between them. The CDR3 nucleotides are TGTGCCAGCAGTGGACAGGCTGTAACTGAAGCTTTCTTT. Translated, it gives CASSGQAVTEAFF.

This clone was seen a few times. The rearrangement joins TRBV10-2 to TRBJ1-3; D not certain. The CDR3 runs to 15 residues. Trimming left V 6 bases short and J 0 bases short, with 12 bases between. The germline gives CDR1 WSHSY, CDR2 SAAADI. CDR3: CASSHDNLSGNTIYF. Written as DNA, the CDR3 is TGCGCCAGCAGCCACGACAACCTCTCTGGAAACACCATATATTTT.

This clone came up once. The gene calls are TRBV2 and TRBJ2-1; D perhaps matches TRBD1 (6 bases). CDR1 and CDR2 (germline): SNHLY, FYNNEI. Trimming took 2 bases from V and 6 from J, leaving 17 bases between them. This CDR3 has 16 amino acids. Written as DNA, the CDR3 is TGTGCCAGCAGTGAATTGGCCGGACAGTCACCCAATGAGCAGTTCTTC. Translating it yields CASSELAGQSPNEQFF.

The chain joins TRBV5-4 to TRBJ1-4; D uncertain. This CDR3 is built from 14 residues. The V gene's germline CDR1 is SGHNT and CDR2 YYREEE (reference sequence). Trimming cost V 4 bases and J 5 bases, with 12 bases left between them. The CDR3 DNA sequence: TGTGCCAGCAGCATGTACCGGGAGAATGAAAAACTGTTTTTT. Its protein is CASSMYRENEKLFF.

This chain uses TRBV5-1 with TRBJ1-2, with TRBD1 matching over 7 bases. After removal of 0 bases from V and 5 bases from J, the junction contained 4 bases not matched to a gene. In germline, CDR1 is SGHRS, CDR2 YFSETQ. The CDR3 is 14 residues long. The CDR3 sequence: CASSLEGAGYGYTF. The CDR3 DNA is TGCGCCAGCAGCTTGGAGGGGGCTGGGTATGGCTACACCTTC.

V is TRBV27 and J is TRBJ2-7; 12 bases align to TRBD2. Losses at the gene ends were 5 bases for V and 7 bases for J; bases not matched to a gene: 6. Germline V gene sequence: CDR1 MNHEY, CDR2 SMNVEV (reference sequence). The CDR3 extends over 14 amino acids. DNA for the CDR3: TGTGCCAGCAGTCCCCGGACTAGCGGGGCTGAGCAGTACGTC. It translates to CASSPRTSGAEQYV.

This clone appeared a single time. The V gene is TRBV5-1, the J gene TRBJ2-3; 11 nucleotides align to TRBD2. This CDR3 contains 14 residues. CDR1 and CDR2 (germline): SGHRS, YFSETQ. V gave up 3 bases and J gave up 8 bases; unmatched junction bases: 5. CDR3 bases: TGCGCCAGCAGCTCTAGCGGGGGGCAGGGTACGCAGTATTTT. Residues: CASSSSGGQGTQYF.

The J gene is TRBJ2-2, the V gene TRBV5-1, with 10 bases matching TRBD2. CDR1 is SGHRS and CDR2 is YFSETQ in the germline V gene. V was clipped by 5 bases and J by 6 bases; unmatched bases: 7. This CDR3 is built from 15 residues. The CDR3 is CASRDTGTSAGELFF. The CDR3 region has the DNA TGCGCCAGCAGAGATACCGGGACTAGCGCCGGGGAGCTGTTTTTT. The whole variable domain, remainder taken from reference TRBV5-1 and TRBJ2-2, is KAGVTQTPRYLIKTRGQQVTLSCSPISGHRSVSWYQQTPGQGLQFLFEYFSETQRNKGNFPGRFSGRQFSNSRSEMNVSTLELGDSALYLCASRDTGTSAGELFFGEGSRLTVL.

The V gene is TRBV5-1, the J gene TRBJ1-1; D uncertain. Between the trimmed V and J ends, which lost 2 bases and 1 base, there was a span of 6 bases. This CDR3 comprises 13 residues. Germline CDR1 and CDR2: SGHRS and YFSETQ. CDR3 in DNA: TGCGCCAGCAGCTTCACAGAGAACACTGAAGCTTTCTTT. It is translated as CASSFTENTEAFF. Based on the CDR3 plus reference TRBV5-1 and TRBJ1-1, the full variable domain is KAGVTQTPRYLIKTRGQQVTLSCSPISGHRSVSWYQQTPGQGLQFLFEYFSETQRNKGNFPGRFSGRQFSNSRSEMNVSTLELGDSALYLCASSFTENTEAFFGQGTRLTVV.

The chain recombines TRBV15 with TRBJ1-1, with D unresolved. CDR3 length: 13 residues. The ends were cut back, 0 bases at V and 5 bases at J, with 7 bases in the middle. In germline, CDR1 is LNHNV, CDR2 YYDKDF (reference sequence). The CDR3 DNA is TGTGCCACCAGCAGAGAGAGAATAACTGAAGCTTTCTTT. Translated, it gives CATSRERITEAFF.

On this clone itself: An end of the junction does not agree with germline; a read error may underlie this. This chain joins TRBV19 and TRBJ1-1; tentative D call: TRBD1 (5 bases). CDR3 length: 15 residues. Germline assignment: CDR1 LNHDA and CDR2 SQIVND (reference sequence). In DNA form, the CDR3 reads TGTGCCAGTTCTGCGTGGGAGGGGCAGAACTCTGAAGCTTTCTTT. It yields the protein CASSAWEGQNSEAFF.

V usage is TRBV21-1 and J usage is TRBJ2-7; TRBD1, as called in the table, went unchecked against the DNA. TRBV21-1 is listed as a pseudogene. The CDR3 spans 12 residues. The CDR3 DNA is TGTGCCAGGGACAGGGCCTCCTACGAGCAGTACGTC. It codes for CARDRASYEQYV.

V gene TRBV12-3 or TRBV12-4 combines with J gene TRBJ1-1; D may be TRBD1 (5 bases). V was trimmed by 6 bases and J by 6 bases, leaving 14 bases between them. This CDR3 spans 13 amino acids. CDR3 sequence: CASSQGFGAEAFF. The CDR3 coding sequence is TGTGCCAGCAGCCAGGGTTTTGGCGCTGAAGCTTTCTTT.

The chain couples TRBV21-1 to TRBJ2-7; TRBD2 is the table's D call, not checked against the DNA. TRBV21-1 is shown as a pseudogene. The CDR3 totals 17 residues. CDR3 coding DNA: TGTGCCAGCAGCAAAGCTGACGAGCGGGAAAGCTCCTACGAGCAGTACGTC. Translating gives CASSKADERESSYEQYV.

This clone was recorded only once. The chain's CDR3 is CASSIFGTGGSLAKNIQYF. Written as DNA, the CDR3 is TGTGCCAGTAGTATCTTTGGGACAGGGGGCTCTCTAGCCAAAAACATTCAGTACTTC. This chain uses TRBV19 with TRBJ2-4; 12 bases map to TRBD1. Germline V gene data show CDR1 as LNHDA and CDR2 as SQIVND (reference sequence). The CDR3 contains 19 residues. V trimming: 3 bases; J trimming: 0 bases; junction bases outside the gene matches: 9.

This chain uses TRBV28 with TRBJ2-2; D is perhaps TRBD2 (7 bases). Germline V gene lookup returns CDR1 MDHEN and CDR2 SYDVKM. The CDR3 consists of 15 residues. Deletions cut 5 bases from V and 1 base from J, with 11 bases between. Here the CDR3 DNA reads TGTGCCAGCAGTGACGGGGGGCGGAACACCGGGGAGCTGTTTTTT. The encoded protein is CASSDGGRNTGELFF.

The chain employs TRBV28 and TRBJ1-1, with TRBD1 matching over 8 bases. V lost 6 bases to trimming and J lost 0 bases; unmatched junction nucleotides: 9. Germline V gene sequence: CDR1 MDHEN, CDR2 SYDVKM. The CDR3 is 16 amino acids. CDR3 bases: TGTGCCAGCAGACGCCGACAGGGGAGTTTGAACACTGAAGCTTTCTTT. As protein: CASRRRQGSLNTEAFF.

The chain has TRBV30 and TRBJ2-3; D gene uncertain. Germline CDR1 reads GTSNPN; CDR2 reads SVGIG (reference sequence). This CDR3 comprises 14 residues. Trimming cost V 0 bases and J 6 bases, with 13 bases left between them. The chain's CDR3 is CAWSVGPTRDTQYF. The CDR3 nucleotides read TGTGCCTGGAGTGTAGGTCCGACACGCGATACGCAGTATTTT.

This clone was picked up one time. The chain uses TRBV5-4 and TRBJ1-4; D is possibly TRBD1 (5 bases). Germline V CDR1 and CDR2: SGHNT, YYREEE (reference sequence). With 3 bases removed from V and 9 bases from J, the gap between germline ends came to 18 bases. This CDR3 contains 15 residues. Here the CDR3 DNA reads TGTGCCAGCAGCTCCGGGACTTCTCTCCGCCAAAAACTGTTTTTT. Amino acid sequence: CASSSGTSLRQKLFF.

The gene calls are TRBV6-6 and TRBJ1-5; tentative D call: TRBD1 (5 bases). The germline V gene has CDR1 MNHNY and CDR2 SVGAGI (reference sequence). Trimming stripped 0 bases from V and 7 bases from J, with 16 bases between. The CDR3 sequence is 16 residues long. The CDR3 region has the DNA TGTGCCAGCAGTTACTCGGGGGACTACGGCCGCCAGCCCCAGCATTTT. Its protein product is CASSYSGDYGRQPQHF.

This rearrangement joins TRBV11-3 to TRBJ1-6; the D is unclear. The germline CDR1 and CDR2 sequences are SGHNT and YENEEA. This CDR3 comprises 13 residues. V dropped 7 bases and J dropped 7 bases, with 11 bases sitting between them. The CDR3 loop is CASIERPNSPLHF. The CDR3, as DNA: TGTGCCAGCATTGAGAGGCCAAATTCACCCCTCCACTTT.

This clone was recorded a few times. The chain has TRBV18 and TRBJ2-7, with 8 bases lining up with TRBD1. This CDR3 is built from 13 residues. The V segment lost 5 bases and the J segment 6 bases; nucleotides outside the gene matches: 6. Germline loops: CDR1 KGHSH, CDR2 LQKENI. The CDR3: CASSTVTGAEQYV. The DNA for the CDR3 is TGTGCCAGCTCAACCGTGACAGGGGCCGAGCAGTACGTC.

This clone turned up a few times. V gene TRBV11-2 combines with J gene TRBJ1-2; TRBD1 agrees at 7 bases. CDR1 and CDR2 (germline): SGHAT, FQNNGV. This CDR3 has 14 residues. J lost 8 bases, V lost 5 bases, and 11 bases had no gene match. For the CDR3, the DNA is TGTGCCAGCAGCCCAGACTTCGACAGGGACGGCTACACCTTC. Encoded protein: CASSPDFDRDGYTF.

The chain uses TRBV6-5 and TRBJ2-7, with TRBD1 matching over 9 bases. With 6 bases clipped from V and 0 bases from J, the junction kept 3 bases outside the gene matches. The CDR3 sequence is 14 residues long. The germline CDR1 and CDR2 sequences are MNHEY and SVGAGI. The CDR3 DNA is TGTGCCAGCAGCCCGGACAGGGGCTCCTACGAGCAGTACGTC. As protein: CASSPDRGSYEQYV.

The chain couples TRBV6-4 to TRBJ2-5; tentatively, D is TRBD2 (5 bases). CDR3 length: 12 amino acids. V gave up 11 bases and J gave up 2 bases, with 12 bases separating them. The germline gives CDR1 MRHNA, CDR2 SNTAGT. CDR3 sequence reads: CASRRTQETQYF. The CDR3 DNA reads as TGTGCCTCTCGGAGGACTCAAGAGACCCAGTACTTC.